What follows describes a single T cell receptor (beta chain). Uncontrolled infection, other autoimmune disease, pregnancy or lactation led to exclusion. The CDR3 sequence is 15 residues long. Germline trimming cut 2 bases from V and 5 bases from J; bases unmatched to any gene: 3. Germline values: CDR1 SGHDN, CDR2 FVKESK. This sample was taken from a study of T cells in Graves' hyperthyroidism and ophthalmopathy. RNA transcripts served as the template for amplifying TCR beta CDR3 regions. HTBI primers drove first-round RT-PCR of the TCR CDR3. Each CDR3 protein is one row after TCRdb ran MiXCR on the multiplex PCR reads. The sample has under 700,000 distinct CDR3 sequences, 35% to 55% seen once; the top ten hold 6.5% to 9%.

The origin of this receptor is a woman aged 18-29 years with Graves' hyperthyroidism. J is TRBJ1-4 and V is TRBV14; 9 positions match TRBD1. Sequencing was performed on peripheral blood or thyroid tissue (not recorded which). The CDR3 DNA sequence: TGTGCCAGCAGCCAAAGGACAGGGGACAATGAAAAACTGTTTTTT. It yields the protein CASSQRTGDNEKLFF.